A single sample is the source of the 25 T cell receptor beta chains below, sequenced in a study of cytomegalovirus exposure and HLA in healthy donors. The PCR employed 60 Vbeta primers together with 13 Jbeta primers. Data came from immunoSEQ multiplex PCR; TCRdb stores just in-frame clones and leaves some out. The profile covers 100,000 to 150,000 clones, with 75% to 85% appearing a single time and less than 2% taken by the ten largest. Sequenced input: PBMCs. The receptors originated from a female donor in good health and CMV-seropositive.

The V gene is TRBV27, the J gene TRBJ2-7, with 9 nucleotides matching TRBD1. The CDR3 is 14 amino acids. Germline V gives CDR1 MNHEY, CDR2 SMNVEV (reference sequence). The V segment lost 4 bases and the J segment 6 bases; nucleotides outside the gene matches: 7. CDR3 DNA: TGTGCCAGCAGTTCACAGGGGGCTTCTGGCGAGCAGTACTTC. Translated, it gives CASSSQGASGEQYF.

The gene calls are TRBV28 and TRBJ2-7; 11 bases line up with TRBD1. This CDR3 spans 15 amino acids. Germline V gene data show CDR1 as MDHEN and CDR2 as SYDVKM. With V trimmed by 6 bases and J by 2 bases, 6 bases remained unmatched. In DNA, the CDR3 is TGTGCCAGCAGGCCGGGACAGGGGGTTACCTACGAGCAGTACTTC. Amino acid sequence: CASRPGQGVTYEQYF.

The V call is TRBV7-2, the J call TRBJ1-2; TRBD1 is a possible D gene (6 bases). This CDR3 is 13 amino acids long. The V and J ends lost 9 bases and 0 bases respectively, with 11 bases between them. Germline V gene sequence: CDR1 SGHTA, CDR2 FQGNSA. The CDR3 reads CARTGSPNYGYTF. The CDR3 coding sequence is TGTGCCAGGACAGGATCCCCTAACTATGGCTACACCTTC.

The chain combines TRBV12-5 with TRBJ1-2, with TRBD1 matching 7 bases. The V gene end was trimmed by 6 bases and the J gene end by 8 bases; junction bases not matched to a gene: 12. Germline V CDR1 and CDR2: LGHNT, FRNRAP. This CDR3 region has 14 residues. The CDR3: CASGRDRIYAGYTF. The CDR3 bases are TGTGCTAGTGGGAGGGACAGAATCTATGCGGGCTACACCTTC. Together with reference TRBV12-5 and TRBJ1-2, the CDR3 gives the full variable domain: DARVTQTPRHKVTEMGQEVTMRCQPILGHNTVFWYRQTMMQGLELLAYFRNRAPLDDSGMPKDRFSAEMPDATLATLKIQPSEPRDSAVYFCASGRDRIYAGYTFGSGTRLTVV.

V and J are TRBV27 and TRBJ1-5; perhaps TRBD1 as D (6 bases). The CDR3 length is 14 residues. CDR1 and CDR2 from the germline V gene are MNHEY and SMNVEV (reference sequence). V lost 4 bases and J lost 2, with 9 bases in between. Written as DNA, the CDR3 is TGTGCCAGCAGTTCAGGGGTTGGCAATCAGCCCCAGCATTTT. Translating gives CASSSGVGNQPQHF.

V is TRBV18 and J is TRBJ1-4, with D uncertain. The CDR3 is made up of 15 amino acids. Trimming shortened V by 0 bases and J by 7 bases, and 12 bases separated the two germline ends. Germline assignment: CDR1 KGHSH and CDR2 LQKENI. The CDR3 DNA reads as TGTGCCAGCTCACCACCTAGCTCCCGGGGTGAAAAACTGTTTTTT. Amino acids: CASSPPSSRGEKLFF.

The gene calls are TRBV5-5 and TRBJ1-2; a possible D gene is TRBD1 (6 bases). CDR1 is SGHKS and CDR2 is YYEKEE in the germline V gene (reference sequence). The V end lost 4 bases, the J end lost 5 bases, and 18 bases lay between the germline ends. The CDR3 loop spans 15 amino acids. The CDR3 bases are TGTGCCAGCAGCAAGGCGAGACAGGAGTATTATGGCTACACCTTC. Amino acid sequence: CASSKARQEYYGYTF.

The V call is TRBV4-1, the J call TRBJ2-7, with D possibly matching TRBD1 (6 bases). The length of the CDR3 is 16 residues. From germline, CDR1 is MGHRA and CDR2 YSYEKL. The V gene lost 0 bases and the J gene lost 3 bases, with 15 bases spanning the gap. CDR3 nucleotides: TGCGCCAGCAGCCAAGAAACGACAGGTCTCTTCTACGAGCAGTACTTC. This translates into CASSQETTGLFYEQYF.

The rearrangement uses TRBV20-1 and TRBJ2-5; D remains unclear. Germline assignment: CDR1 DFQATT and CDR2 SNEGSKA (reference sequence). Trimming left V 5 bases short and J 5 bases short, with 6 bases between. The CDR3 runs 10 residues. CDR3: CSARRETQYF. Here the CDR3 DNA reads TGCAGTGCTCGCCGGGAGACCCAGTACTTC.

The V and J genes are TRBV19 and TRBJ2-1; 8 bases map to TRBD2. Germline V gene lookup returns CDR1 LNHDA and CDR2 SQIVND (reference sequence). The CDR3 is made up of 15 amino acids. V was pared by 3 bases and J by 3 bases, with 4 bases of the junction left unmatched. The CDR3 is CASSILAGLYNEQFF. CDR3 nucleotides: TGTGCCAGTAGTATCCTAGCGGGTCTCTACAATGAGCAGTTCTTC.

The chain links TRBV30 to TRBJ2-7, with D perhaps TRBD1 (6 bases). From germline, CDR1 is GTSNPN and CDR2 SVGIG (reference sequence). The CDR3 has 13 amino acids. Trimming removed 4 bases from V and 1 base from J, with 11 bases in between. The CDR3 sequence is CAWNPGQSYEQYF. The CDR3 DNA reads TGTGCCTGGAACCCAGGACAGTCCTACGAGCAGTACTTC.

The rearrangement joins TRBV9 to TRBJ1-1, with TRBD1 identical over 8 bases. The CDR3 extends over 13 amino acids. The germline CDR1 and CDR2 sequences are SGDLS and YYNGEE. The V gene end was trimmed by 3 bases and the J gene end by 6 bases; junction bases not matched to a gene: 4. The CDR3 DNA is TGTGCCAGCAGCGCGGGACAGGCCGCTGAAGCTTTCTTT. Translating it yields CASSAGQAAEAFF.

The rearrangement links TRBV7-9 to TRBJ2-7; TRBD2 agrees at 13 bases. V was clipped by 5 bases and J by 6 bases; unmatched bases: 10. The CDR3 has 16 amino acids. From germline, CDR1 is SEHNR and CDR2 FQNEAQ (reference sequence). CDR3 bases: TGTGCCAGCAGCCCGAAGACTAGCGGGGGGCTCTCCGAGCAGTACTTC. Its translation is CASSPKTSGGLSEQYF. The entire variable domain, with the rest obtained from reference TRBV7-9 and TRBJ2-7, is as follows: DTGVSQNPRHKITKRGQNVTFRCDPISEHNRLYWYRQTLGQGPEFLTYFQNEAQLEKSRLLSDRFSAERPKGSFSTLEIQRTEQGDSAMYLCASSPKTSGGLSEQYFGPGTRLTVT.

The chain combines TRBV14 with TRBJ2-1, with 12 bases identical to TRBD2. The germline CDR1 and CDR2 sequences are SGHDN and FVKESK. The CDR3 runs to 15 residues. V shed 4 bases and J 7 bases; nucleotides not matched to a gene: 5. CDR3 nucleotides: TGTGCCAGCAGCCCTCTAGCGGGAGGGCCTAATGAGCAGTTCTTC. It is translated as CASSPLAGGPNEQFF.

The J gene is TRBJ1-5, the V gene TRBV30; the D gene is possibly TRBD1 (5 bases). Trimming removed 3 bases at V and 1 base at J, with 7 bases between. This CDR3 spans 13 amino acids. From germline, CDR1 is GTSNPN and CDR2 SVGIG (reference sequence). The chain's CDR3 is CAWRRDSNQPQHF. The CDR3 nucleotides read TGTGCCTGGAGGCGGGACAGCAATCAGCCCCAGCATTTT.

The rearrangement links TRBV5-1 to TRBJ2-1, with TRBD1 as a possible D gene (6 bases). Per the germline V gene, CDR1 is SGHRS and CDR2 is YFSETQ. The length of the CDR3 is 13 residues. V lost 3 bases to trimming and J lost 4 bases, with 8 bases between them. The CDR3, as DNA: TGCGCCAGCAGCTCGGGACAATACAATGAGCAGTTCTTC. This encodes CASSSGQYNEQFF. The entire variable domain, with the rest obtained from reference TRBV5-1 and TRBJ2-1, is as follows: KAGVTQTPRYLIKTRGQQVTLSCSPISGHRSVSWYQQTPGQGLQFLFEYFSETQRNKGNFPGRFSGRQFSNSRSEMNVSTLELGDSALYLCASSSGQYNEQFFGPGTRLTVL.

This sequence joins TRBV11-2 and TRBJ1-1; D unresolved. CDR3 size: 13 residues. Between the trimmed V and J ends, which lost 5 bases and 0 bases, there was a span of 7 bases. Germline V gene sequence: CDR1 SGHAT, CDR2 FQNNGV. The DNA of the CDR3 is TGTGCCAGCAGCCGGACTCTGAACACTGAAGCTTTCTTT. Its protein product is CASSRTLNTEAFF. The whole variable domain, filled in from reference TRBV11-2 and TRBJ1-1, reads EAGVAQSPRYKIIEKRQSVAFWCNPISGHATLYWYQQILGQGPKLLIQFQNNGVVDDSQLPKDRFSAERLKGVDSTLKIQPAKLEDSAVYLCASSRTLNTEAFFGQGTRLTVV.

This clone was detected only a few times. The chain carries TRBV4-1 and TRBJ2-5; D uncertain. CDR1 and CDR2 from the germline V gene are MGHRA and YSYEKL. There are 13 residues in the CDR3. The V end was cut by 2 bases, the J end by 4 bases, with 8 bases between. This CDR3 reads CASSQREAETQYF. The DNA of the CDR3 is TGCGCCAGCAGCCAAAGAGAGGCAGAGACCCAGTACTTC.

V and J are TRBV19 and TRBJ1-1; D call uncertain. The CDR3 is 13 residues long. Germline V gene sequence: CDR1 LNHDA, CDR2 SQIVND (reference sequence). The V and J ends lost 4 bases and 8 bases respectively, with 14 bases between them. CDR3 residues: CASSTMGALEAFF. The CDR3 DNA follows: TGTGCCAGTAGTACCATGGGAGCGTTAGAAGCTTTCTTT.

V gene TRBV6-5 combines with J gene TRBJ1-1; 8 bases are a match to TRBD1. The CDR3 extends over 14 amino acids. Unmatched junction bases numbered 8, after V lost 5 bases and J lost 6 bases. Germline CDR1 is MNHEY and CDR2 is SVGAGI. CDR3 in DNA: TGTGCCAGCAGTGATCCGGACAGGGTGCCTGAAGCTTTCTTT. It yields the protein CASSDPDRVPEAFF.

The rearrangement joins TRBV27 to TRBJ2-3; D ambiguous. V dropped 3 bases and J dropped 2 bases, with 9 bases sitting between them. The CDR3 spans 14 residues. Germline V gives CDR1 MNHEY, CDR2 SMNVEV (reference sequence). The CDR3 loop reads CASSLSLFTDTQYF. The CDR3 bases are TGTGCCAGCAGTTTGTCTCTGTTCACAGATACGCAGTATTTT.

This chain connects TRBV10-3 to TRBJ2-3; maybe TRBD2 (5 bases). Per the germline V gene, CDR1 is ENHRY and CDR2 is SYGVKD. The CDR3 is made up of 15 amino acids. The V end lost 7 bases, the J end lost 2 bases, and 16 bases lay between the germline ends. As DNA, the CDR3 is TGTGCCATCAAGGCGGACTTCACTTCCACAGATACGCAGTATTTT. Translation: CAIKADFTSTDTQYF.

CDR3 in DNA: TGTGCCAGCAGCCCACAGGGGCGGGGGGTGAGCACTGAAGCTTTCTTT. It encodes CASSPQGRGVSTEAFF. The rearrangement joins TRBV7-6 to TRBJ1-1; 7 bases map to TRBD1. V shed 5 bases and J 4 bases; nucleotides not matched to a gene: 13. Germline assignment: CDR1 SGHVS and CDR2 FNYEAQ. This CDR3 region has 16 residues.

This chain connects TRBV5-1 to TRBJ1-5; D not resolved. CDR1 and CDR2 from the germline V gene are SGHRS and YFSETQ. V was shortened by 2 bases and J by 0 bases, with 12 bases between the two germline ends. The CDR3 is 16 residues long. CDR3 sequence reads: CASSLEGIYSNQPQHF. The CDR3 DNA reads as TGCGCCAGCAGCTTAGAGGGAATCTATAGCAATCAGCCCCAGCATTTT.

This clone was found once. The chain uses TRBV4-1 and TRBJ2-1; D ambiguous. Between the trimmed V and J ends, which lost 4 bases and 0 bases, there was a span of 19 bases. The V gene's germline CDR1 is MGHRA and CDR2 YSYEKL. The CDR3 is 18 residues long. The CDR3 DNA reads as TGCGCCAGCAGCCCCGGCTTAGACTGGAAGAGCTCCTACAATGAGCAGTTCTTC. Its protein is CASSPGLDWKSSYNEQFF.